The clone carrying this T cell receptor beta chain was counted between two and nine times. The junction departs from the called germline gene at one end, perhaps through a read error. The data stem from a study of early T cells in non-severe SARS-CoV-2 infection. Study-level background: Sequenced material consisted of bulk RNA (from unsorted whole blood), and chains were unpaired.

Unique molecular identifiers were added to individual cDNA molecules. TCRdb itself ran the 5' RACE reads through MiXCR, one entry per CDR3 protein. The repertoire has under 75,000 distinct CDR3 sequences, around 14% of them found once; the top ten carry about 8%. CDR3 length: 14 amino acids. CDR1 is SGHRS and CDR2 is YFSETQ in the germline V gene. Sequenced input: whole blood. This receptor was obtained from an adult who was a healthcare worker with PCR-confirmed SARS-CoV-2 infection or an uninfected control (not recorded which). This chain links TRBV5-1 with TRBJ2-1; maybe TRBD2 (6 bases). CDR3 bases: TGCGCCAGCAGCTTGGCCCGCGGATCGGAGGGCTCCCTCTTC. Residues: CASSLARGSEGSLF.